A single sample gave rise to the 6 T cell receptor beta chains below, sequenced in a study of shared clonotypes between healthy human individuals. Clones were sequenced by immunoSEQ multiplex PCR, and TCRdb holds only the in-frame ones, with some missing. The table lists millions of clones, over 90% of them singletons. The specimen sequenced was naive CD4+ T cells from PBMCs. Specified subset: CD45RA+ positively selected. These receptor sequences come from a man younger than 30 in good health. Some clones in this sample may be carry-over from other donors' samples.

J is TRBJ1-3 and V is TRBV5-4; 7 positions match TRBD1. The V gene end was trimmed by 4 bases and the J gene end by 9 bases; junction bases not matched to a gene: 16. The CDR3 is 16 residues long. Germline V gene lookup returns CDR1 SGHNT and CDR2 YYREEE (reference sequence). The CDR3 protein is CASSLSGQNQGVTIYF. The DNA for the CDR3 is TGTGCCAGCAGCCTTTCCGGACAGAACCAGGGGGTCACCATATATTTT.

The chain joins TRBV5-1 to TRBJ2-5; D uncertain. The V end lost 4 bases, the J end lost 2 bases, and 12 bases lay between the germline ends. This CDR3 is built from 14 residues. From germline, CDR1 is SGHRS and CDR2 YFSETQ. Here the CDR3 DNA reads TGCGCCAGCAGCCCCTCATGGGCTCAAGAGACCCAGTACTTC. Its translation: CASSPSWAQETQYF.

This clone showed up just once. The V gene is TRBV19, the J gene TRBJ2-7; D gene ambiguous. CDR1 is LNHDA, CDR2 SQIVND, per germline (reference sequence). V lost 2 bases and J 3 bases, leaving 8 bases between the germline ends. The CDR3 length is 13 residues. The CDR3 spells CASSILGNYEQYF. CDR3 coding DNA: TGTGCCAGTAGTATATTAGGCAACTACGAGCAGTACTTC. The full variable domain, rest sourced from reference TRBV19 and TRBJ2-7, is DGGITQSPKYLFRKEGQNVTLSCEQNLNHDAMYWYRQDPGQGLRLIYYSQIVNDFQKGDIAEGYSVSREKKESFPLTVTSAQKNPTAFYLCASSILGNYEQYFGPGTRLTVT.

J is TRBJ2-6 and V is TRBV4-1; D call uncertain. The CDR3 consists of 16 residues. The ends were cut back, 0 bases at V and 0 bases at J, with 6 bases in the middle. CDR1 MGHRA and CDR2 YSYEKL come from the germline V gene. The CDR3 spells CASSQDVFSGANVLTF. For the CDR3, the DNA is TGCGCCAGCAGCCAAGATGTATTCTCTGGGGCCAACGTCCTGACTTTC.

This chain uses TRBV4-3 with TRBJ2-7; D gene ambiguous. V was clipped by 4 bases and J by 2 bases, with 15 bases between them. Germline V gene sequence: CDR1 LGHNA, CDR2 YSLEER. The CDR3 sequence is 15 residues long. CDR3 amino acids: CASSLDTSWAYEQYF. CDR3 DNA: TGCGCCAGCAGCCTAGACACCTCGTGGGCCTACGAGCAGTACTTC.

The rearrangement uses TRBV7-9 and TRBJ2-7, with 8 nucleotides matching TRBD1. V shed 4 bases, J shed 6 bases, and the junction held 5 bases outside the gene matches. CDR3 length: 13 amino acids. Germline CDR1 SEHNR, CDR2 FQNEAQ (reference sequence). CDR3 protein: CASSSGQGGEQYF. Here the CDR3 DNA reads TGTGCCAGCAGCTCCGGACAGGGAGGCGAGCAGTACTTC.